This TCR beta chain is from a study of blood T cell repertoires in COVID-19. Looking at the study overall: The origin of the acute and convalescent COVID-19 samples was the United States, Italy and Spain.

Germline CDR1 and CDR2: MNHEY and SVGAGI. The CDR3 is made up of 12 amino acids. V shed 5 bases and J shed 6 bases, with 9 bases lying between them. Sequencing was performed with immunoSEQ multiplex PCR; in TCRdb, only in-frame clones are kept and a portion is missing. Here the sample spans about 180,000 clones, roughly 80% being singletons. The V gene is TRBV6-5, the J gene TRBJ2-3; D not resolved. What was sequenced was peripheral blood. The receptor was derived from a human donor in a cohort sampled during active COVID-19. The CDR3 sequence: CASSPNGDTQYF. The CDR3 nucleotides are TGTGCCAGCAGTCCAAACGGGGATACGCAGTATTTT.